The 20 T cell receptor beta chains in this list originate from one sample, sequenced in a study of T-cell reconstitution after alpha-beta-depleted transplantation in children. Preparation of the TCRbeta library used unique molecular identifiers. MiXCR, applied by TCRdb to the PCR reads, yields one record per CDR3 protein. The sample has about 100,000 distinct CDR3 sequences; roughly 7.2% are singletons. The sample was PBMCs, taken before TCRalphabeta/CD19-depleted stem cell transplant. These receptors all stem from a boy between 2 and 10 years old with acute lymphoblastic leukemia, due to receive a stem cell transplant.

On this clonotype itself: This clone may be a read error of a much larger clone one base away. Because it lacks the conserved phenylalanine or tryptophan at the end, this CDR3 is likely a read error. The V call is TRBV4-3, the J call TRBJ2-5; D is unclear. Germline V gene sequence: CDR1 LGHNA, CDR2 YSLEER. The V and J ends lost 0 bases and 2 bases respectively, with 7 bases between them. The CDR3 loop spans 14 amino acids. The CDR3 protein is CASSQDARQETQYC. The CDR3 region has the DNA TGCGCCAGCAGCCAAGATGCGAGACAAGAGACCCAGTACTGC.

The chain combines TRBV18 with TRBJ2-3, with 9 bases lining up with TRBD1. The CDR3 contains 16 residues. V lost 0 bases, J lost 5 bases, and 6 bases stayed unmatched. Looked up from germline, CDR1 is KGHSH and CDR2 is LQKENI. CDR3 amino acids: CASSPPTGGSGDTQYF. As DNA, the CDR3 is TGTGCCAGCTCACCACCAACAGGGGGCAGTGGAGATACGCAGTATTTT.

This clonotype was seen many times. For the CDR3, the DNA is TGTGCCAGCAGCTCATATGGGGGCACAGATACGCAGTATTTT. This translates into CASSSYGGTDTQYF. V is TRBV7-6 and J is TRBJ2-3; no reliable D call. V was trimmed by 4 bases and J by 1 base, leaving 9 bases between them. This CDR3 has 14 residues. Germline lookup yields CDR1 SGHVS and CDR2 FNYEAQ. Using reference TRBV7-6 and TRBJ2-3 for the parts outside the CDR3, the full variable domain is GAGVSQSPRYKVTKRGQDVALRCDPISGHVSLYWYRQALGQGPEFLTYFNYEAQQDKSGLPNDRFSAERPEGSISTLTIQRTEQRDSAMYRCASSSYGGTDTQYFGPGTRLTVL.

This clonotype was seen more than once but under ten times. V and J are TRBV14 and TRBJ1-1; D gene ambiguous. The CDR3 totals 12 residues. V lost 1 base and J lost 7, with 7 bases in between. From germline, CDR1 is SGHDN and CDR2 FVKESK. CDR3 coding DNA: TGTGCCAGCAGCCAAGGGTTCGGTGAAGCTTTCTTT. Its translation is CASSQGFGEAFF.

The chain recombines TRBV7-6 with TRBJ2-7, with 10 bases fitting TRBD1. This CDR3 contains 12 residues. The V gene end was trimmed by 5 bases and the J gene end by 6 bases; junction bases not matched to a gene: 1. The germline V gene has CDR1 SGHVS and CDR2 FNYEAQ. The CDR3 coding sequence is TGTGCCAGCAGCGACAGGGGGCGCGAGCAGTACTTC. Translated: CASSDRGREQYF.

This clonotype was detected ten times or more. The gene calls are TRBV6-1 and TRBJ2-7; D is undetermined. Germline V gives CDR1 MNHNS, CDR2 SASEGT. This CDR3 is built from 12 residues. V lost 7 bases to trimming and J lost 0 bases, with 7 bases between them. Written as DNA, the CDR3 is TGTGCCAGCAACAGCCCCTCCTACGAGCAGTACTTC. This translates into CASNSPSYEQYF.

In this sample, this clonotype turned up many times. The chain links TRBV25-1 to TRBJ2-3, with TRBD2 as a possible D gene (6 bases). V dropped 2 bases and J dropped 2 bases, with 11 bases sitting between them. This CDR3 is built from 15 residues. Germline V gene sequence: CDR1 MGHDK, CDR2 SYGVNS. The CDR3 DNA reads TGTGCCAGCAGTGAAGGCGGGGCACACACAGATACGCAGTATTTT. As protein: CASSEGGAHTDTQYF. Complete variable domain (other parts from reference TRBV25-1 and TRBJ2-3): EADIYQTPRYLVIGTGKKITLECSQTMGHDKMYWYQQDPGMELHLIHYSYGVNSTEKGDLSSESTVSRIRTEHFPLTLESARPSHTSQYLCASSEGGAHTDTQYFGPGTRLTVL.

This clonotype has at least ten counts. The chain has TRBV7-2 and TRBJ1-3; D unclear. Germline values: CDR1 SGHTA, CDR2 FQGNSA. CDR3 length: 14 residues. V was trimmed by 3 bases and J by 0 bases, leaving 6 bases between them. CDR3 nucleotides: TGTGCCAGCAGCTTGGCAGTCTCTGGAAACACCATATATTTT. Protein sequence: CASSLAVSGNTIYF. The full variable domain, with the rest looked up from reference TRBV7-2 and TRBJ1-3, is GAGVSQSPSNKVTEKGKDVELRCDPISGHTALYWYRQSLGQGLEFLIYFQGNSAPDKSGLPSDRFSAERTGGSVSTLTIQRTQQEDSAVYLCASSLAVSGNTIYFGEGSWLTVV.

This clonotype was seen at least ten times. The chain joins TRBV6-2 or TRBV6-3 to TRBJ2-3, with 7 positions matching TRBD2. The V segment lost 4 bases and the J segment 2 bases; nucleotides outside the gene matches: 12. The germline V gene encodes CDR1 MNHEY and CDR2 SVGEGT. This CDR3 comprises 17 residues. The CDR3 DNA is TGTGCCAGCAGTTCTCGACTAGCTCGAGGGTTCACAGATACGCAGTATTTT. This encodes CASSSRLARGFTDTQYF.

Many counts were recorded for this clonotype. The chain carries TRBV7-6 and TRBJ2-7, with D possibly being TRBD1 or TRBD2 (5 bases each). This CDR3 comprises 15 residues. Trimming removed 4 bases from V and 3 bases from J, with 16 bases in between. Germline CDR1 and CDR2: SGHVS and FNYEAQ. This CDR3 reads CASSSSGLRLYEQYF. CDR3 DNA: TGTGCCAGCAGCTCCTCGGGGCTTAGGCTCTACGAGCAGTACTTC.

This clonotype appeared many times. The gene calls are TRBV6-4 and TRBJ1-1, with D unclear. With 5 bases removed from V and 1 base from J, the gap between germline ends came to 8 bases. The CDR3 is 13 residues long. Germline V lookup: CDR1 MRHNA, CDR2 SNTAGT. The CDR3, as DNA: TGTGCCAGCAGTTCGACTGGGAACACTGAAGCTTTCTTT. Translating gives CASSSTGNTEAFF.

This clonotype was detected a few times. CDR3 loop: CASTPPNREGHEQYF. In DNA, the CDR3 is TGTGCCAGCACCCCTCCCAACAGGGAGGGTCACGAGCAGTACTTC. The chain recombines TRBV7-9 with TRBJ2-7, with D possibly being TRBD2 (7 bases). Germline values: CDR1 SEHNR, CDR2 FQNEAQ (reference sequence). Trimming took 7 bases from V and 5 from J, leaving 21 bases between them. There are 15 residues in the CDR3. The whole variable domain, remainder taken from reference TRBV7-9 and TRBJ2-7, is DTGVSQNPRHKITKRGQNVTFRCDPISEHNRLYWYRQTLGQGPEFLTYFQNEAQLEKSRLLSDRFSAERPKGSFSTLEIQRTEQGDSAMYLCASTPPNREGHEQYFGPGTRLTVT.

This clonotype was detected ten times or more. The V gene is TRBV5-1, the J gene TRBJ2-2; D is possibly TRBD2 (5 bases). Germline V gives CDR1 SGHRS, CDR2 YFSETQ. CDR3 length: 14 residues. With 4 bases removed from V and 5 bases from J, the gap between germline ends came to 12 bases. Here the CDR3 reads CASSESRGTGELFF. The DNA of the CDR3 is TGCGCCAGCAGCGAATCACGAGGGACCGGGGAGCTGTTTTTT.

This clonotype came up many times. The V call is TRBV5-1, the J call TRBJ2-3; no reliable D call. Germline CDR1 is SGHRS and CDR2 is YFSETQ. The CDR3 length is 15 residues. Trimming removed 3 bases from V and 2 bases from J, with 13 bases in between. CDR3 nucleotide sequence: TGCGCCAGCAGCTCCTCTGGAATAGTCACAGATACGCAGTATTTT. Its translation is CASSSSGIVTDTQYF.

To note about this clonotype: Sequence at one end of the junction differs from germline and may be a read error. This sequence joins TRBV27 and TRBJ2-1; unclear D gene. The CDR3 contains 16 residues. The germline CDR1 and CDR2 sequences are MNHEY and SMNVEV (reference sequence). The CDR3 loop is CVSSFRTASSTNEQFF. CDR3 bases: TGTGTCAGCAGTTTCCGGACGGCCTCCTCCACCAATGAGCAGTTCTTC.

This clonotype was seen at least ten times. The rearrangement joins TRBV7-9 to TRBJ2-6; 7 bases agree with TRBD1. Germline assignment: CDR1 SEHNR and CDR2 FQNEAQ (reference sequence). This CDR3 has 17 amino acids. With V trimmed by 5 bases and J by 0 bases, 7 bases remained unmatched. CDR3 in amino acids: CASSRQGARSGANVLTF. As DNA, the CDR3 is TGTGCCAGCAGCAGACAGGGAGCACGCTCTGGGGCCAACGTCCTGACTTTC.

This clonotype has only a few counts. The rearrangement joins TRBV20-1 to TRBJ1-4; 7 bases agree with TRBD1. V was clipped by 6 bases and J by 1 base; unmatched bases: 5. Germline CDR1 is DFQATT and CDR2 is SNEGSKA (reference sequence). The CDR3 sequence is 14 residues long. CDR3 DNA sequence: TGCAGTGCGGGGGACAGCCTAACTAATGAAAAACTGTTTTTT. This sequence encodes CSAGDSLTNEKLFF.

This clonotype was recorded many times. The chain has TRBV4-2 and TRBJ1-6, with a weak D call TRBD1 (5 bases). Between the trimmed V and J ends, which lost 6 bases and 3 bases, there was a span of 15 bases. Germline V CDR1 and CDR2: LGHNA, YNFKEQ. The CDR3 totals 16 residues. The CDR3 loop reads CASSGGRGLYNSPLHF. CDR3 bases: TGTGCCAGCAGTGGGGGGAGGGGCCTCTATAATTCACCCCTCCACTTT.

This clonotype was recorded a few times. This chain links TRBV5-1 with TRBJ1-2; D is undetermined. CDR1 and CDR2 (germline): SGHRS, YFSETQ. V lost 1 base, J lost 5 bases, and 6 bases lay in between. This CDR3 comprises 12 residues. For the CDR3, the DNA is TGCGCCAGCAGCTTGAACGGGTATGGCTACACCTTC. Translation gives CASSLNGYGYTF.

Ten or more counts support this clonotype. CDR3 bases: TGCGCCAGCAGTTATGGGACAGTTGAAGCTTTCTTT. It translates to CASSYGTVEAFF. The V call is TRBV10-2, the J call TRBJ1-1; 7 nucleotides align to TRBD1. CDR1 WSHSY and CDR2 SAAADI come from the germline V gene. The CDR3 is 12 residues long. The V and J ends lost 5 bases and 7 bases, in that order; junction bases with no gene match: 4.